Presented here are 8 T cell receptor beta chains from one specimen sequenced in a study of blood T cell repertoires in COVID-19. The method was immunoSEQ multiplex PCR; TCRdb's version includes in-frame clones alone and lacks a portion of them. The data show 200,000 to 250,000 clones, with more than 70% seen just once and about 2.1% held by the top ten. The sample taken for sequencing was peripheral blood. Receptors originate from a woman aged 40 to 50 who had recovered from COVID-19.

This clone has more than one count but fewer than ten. The CDR3 nucleotides are TGTGCCAGTAGTAAAATCGGGAGTCGCTCCGCTAACTACGAGCAGTACTTC. It encodes CASSKIGSRSANYEQYF. The rearrangement links TRBV19 to TRBJ2-7; D may be TRBD2 (6 bases). This CDR3 contains 17 residues. V shed 4 bases and J shed 3 bases, with 22 bases lying between them. The germline gives CDR1 LNHDA, CDR2 SQIVND (reference sequence). Combining the CDR3 with reference TRBV19 and TRBJ2-7 gives the whole variable domain DGGITQSPKYLFRKEGQNVTLSCEQNLNHDAMYWYRQDPGQGLRLIYYSQIVNDFQKGDIAEGYSVSREKKESFPLTVTSAQKNPTAFYLCASSKIGSRSANYEQYFGPGTRLTVT.

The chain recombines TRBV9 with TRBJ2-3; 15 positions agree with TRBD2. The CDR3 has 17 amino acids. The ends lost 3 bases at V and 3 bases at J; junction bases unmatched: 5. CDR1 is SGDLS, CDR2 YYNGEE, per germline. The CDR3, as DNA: TGTGCCAGCAGCGACGGACTAGCGGGGGGGCCGACAGATACGCAGTATTTT. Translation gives CASSDGLAGGPTDTQYF.

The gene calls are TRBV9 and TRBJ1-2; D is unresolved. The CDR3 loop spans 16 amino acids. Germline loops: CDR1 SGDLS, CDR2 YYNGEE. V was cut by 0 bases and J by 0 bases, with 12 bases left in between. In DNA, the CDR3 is TGTGCCAGCAGCGTAGGAGGGAGCCCTGCTAACTATGGCTACACCTTC. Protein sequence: CASSVGGSPANYGYTF. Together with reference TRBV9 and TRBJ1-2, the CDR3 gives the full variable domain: DSGVTQTPKHLITATGQRVTLRCSPRSGDLSVYWYQQSLDQGLQFLIQYYNGEERAKGNILERFSAQQFPDLHSELNLSSLELGDSALYFCASSVGGSPANYGYTFGSGTRLTVV.

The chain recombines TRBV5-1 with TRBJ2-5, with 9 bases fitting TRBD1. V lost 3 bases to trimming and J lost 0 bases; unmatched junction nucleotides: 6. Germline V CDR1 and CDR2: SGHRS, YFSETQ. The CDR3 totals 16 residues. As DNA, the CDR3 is TGCGCCAGCAGCTGGGGGACAGGGAGATACCAAGAGACCCAGTACTTC. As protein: CASSWGTGRYQETQYF.

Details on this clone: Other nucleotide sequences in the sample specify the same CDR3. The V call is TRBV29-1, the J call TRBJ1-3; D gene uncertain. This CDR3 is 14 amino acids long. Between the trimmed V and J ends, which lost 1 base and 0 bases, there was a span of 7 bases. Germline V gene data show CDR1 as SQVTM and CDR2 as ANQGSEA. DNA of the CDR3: TGCAGCGTTGAAGTTGGAGGCTCTGGAAACACCATATATTTT. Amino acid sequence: CSVEVGGSGNTIYF.

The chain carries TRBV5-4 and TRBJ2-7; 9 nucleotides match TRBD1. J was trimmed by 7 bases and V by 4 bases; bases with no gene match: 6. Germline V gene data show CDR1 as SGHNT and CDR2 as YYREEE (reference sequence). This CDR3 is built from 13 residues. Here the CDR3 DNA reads TGTGCCAGCAGCGTGGACAGGGGCCGGGAGCAGTACTTC. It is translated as CASSVDRGREQYF.

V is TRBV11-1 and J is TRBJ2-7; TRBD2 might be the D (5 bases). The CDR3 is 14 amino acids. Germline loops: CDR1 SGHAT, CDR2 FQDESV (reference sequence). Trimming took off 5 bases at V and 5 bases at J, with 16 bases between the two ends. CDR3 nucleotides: TGTGCCAGCAGCCCAATATCCCCGGGGAACGAGCAGTACTTC. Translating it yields CASSPISPGNEQYF.

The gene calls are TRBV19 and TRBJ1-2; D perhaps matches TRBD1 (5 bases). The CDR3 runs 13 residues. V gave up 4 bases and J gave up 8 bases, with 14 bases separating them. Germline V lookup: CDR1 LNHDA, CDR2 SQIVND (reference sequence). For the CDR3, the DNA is TGTGCCAGTAGTAGCCGGCAGGGCGGCGGCTACACCTTC. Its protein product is CASSSRQGGGYTF.